The TCR beta chain described here comes from a study of blood T cells in healthy people across ages. Study-level findings and limits: The authors considered diversity estimates from one million T cells to be underestimates.

Turning to this clonotype: The target antigen is unknown.

A sample-barcoded 5' primer and a J-beta primer mix were used in a second PCR of roughly 6 to 11 cycles. Sequencing recovered at least 3 million CDR3-containing paired-end reads from each sample. TCRdb reprocessed the 5' RACE reads with MiXCR, giving one entry per CDR3 protein. The table has about 600,000 distinct CDR3 sequences, 40% to 50% seen once; the top ten hold roughly 24%. This receptor was taken from a man older than 75 in good health. The sample taken for sequencing was blood.

The CDR3 DNA follows: TGTGCCAGCAGCCAATTAAACCCCGGGGCCCACACGTATGGCTACACCTTC. Translating gives CASSQLNPGAHTYGYTF. J is TRBJ1-2 and V is TRBV14, with TRBD1 as a possible D gene (5 bases). The CDR3 has 17 amino acids. Looked up from germline, CDR1 is SGHDN and CDR2 is FVKESK. V lost 2 bases, J lost 5 bases, and 21 bases lay in between.